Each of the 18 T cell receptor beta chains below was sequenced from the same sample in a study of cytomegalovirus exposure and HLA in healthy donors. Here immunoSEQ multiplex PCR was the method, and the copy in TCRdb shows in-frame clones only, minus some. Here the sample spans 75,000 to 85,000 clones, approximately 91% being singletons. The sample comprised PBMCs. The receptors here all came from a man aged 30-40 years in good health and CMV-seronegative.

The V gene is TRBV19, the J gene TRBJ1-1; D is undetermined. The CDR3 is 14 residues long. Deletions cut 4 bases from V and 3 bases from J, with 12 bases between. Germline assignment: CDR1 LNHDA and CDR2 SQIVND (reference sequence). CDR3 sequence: CASSKDGRDTEAFF. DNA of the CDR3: TGTGCCAGTAGTAAGGACGGGAGGGACACTGAAGCTTTCTTT.

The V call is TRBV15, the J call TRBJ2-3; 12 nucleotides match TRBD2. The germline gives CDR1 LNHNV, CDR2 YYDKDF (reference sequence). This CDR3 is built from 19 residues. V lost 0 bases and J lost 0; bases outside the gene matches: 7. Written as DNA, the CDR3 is TGTGCCACCAGCAGAGACCAAGGACTAGCGGGGCGGAGCACAGATACGCAGTATTTT. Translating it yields CATSRDQGLAGRSTDTQYF.

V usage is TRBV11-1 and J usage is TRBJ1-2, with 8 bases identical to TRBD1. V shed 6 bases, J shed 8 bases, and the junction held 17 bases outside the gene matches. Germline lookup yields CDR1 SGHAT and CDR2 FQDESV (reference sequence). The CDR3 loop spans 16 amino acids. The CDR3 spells CASSEIPGGGRLGYTF. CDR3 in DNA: TGTGCCAGCAGTGAAATTCCAGGGGGCGGTCGGCTAGGCTACACCTTC.

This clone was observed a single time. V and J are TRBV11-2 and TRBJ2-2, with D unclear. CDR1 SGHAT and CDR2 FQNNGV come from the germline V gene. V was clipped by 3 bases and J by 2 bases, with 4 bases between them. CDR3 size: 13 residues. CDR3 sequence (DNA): TGTGCCAGCAGCTTCGGTAACACCGGGGAGCTGTTTTTT. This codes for CASSFGNTGELFF. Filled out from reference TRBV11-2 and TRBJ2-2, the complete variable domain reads EAGVAQSPRYKIIEKRQSVAFWCNPISGHATLYWYQQILGQGPKLLIQFQNNGVVDDSQLPKDRFSAERLKGVDSTLKIQPAKLEDSAVYLCASSFGNTGELFFGEGSRLTVL.

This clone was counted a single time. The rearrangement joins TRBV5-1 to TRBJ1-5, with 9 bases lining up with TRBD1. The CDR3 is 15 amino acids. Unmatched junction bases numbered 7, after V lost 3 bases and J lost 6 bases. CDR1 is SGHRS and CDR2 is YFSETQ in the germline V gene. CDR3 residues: CASSSGTGIGQPQHF. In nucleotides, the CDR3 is TGCGCCAGCAGCTCCGGGACAGGGATCGGTCAGCCCCAGCATTTT.

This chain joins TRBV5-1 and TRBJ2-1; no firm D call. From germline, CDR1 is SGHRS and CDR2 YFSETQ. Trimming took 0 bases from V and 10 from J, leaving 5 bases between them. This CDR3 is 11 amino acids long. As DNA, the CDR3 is TGCGCCAGCAGCTTGGGTGGCGAGCAGTTCTTC. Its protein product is CASSLGGEQFF. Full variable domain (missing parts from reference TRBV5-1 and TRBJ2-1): KAGVTQTPRYLIKTRGQQVTLSCSPISGHRSVSWYQQTPGQGLQFLFEYFSETQRNKGNFPGRFSGRQFSNSRSEMNVSTLELGDSALYLCASSLGGEQFFGPGTRLTVL.

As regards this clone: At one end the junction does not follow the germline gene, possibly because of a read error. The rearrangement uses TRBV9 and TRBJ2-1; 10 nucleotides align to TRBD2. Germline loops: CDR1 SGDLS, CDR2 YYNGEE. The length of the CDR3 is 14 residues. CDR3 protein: CTSSPSGSGNEQFF. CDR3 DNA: TGTACCAGCAGCCCTAGCGGGAGCGGCAATGAGCAGTTCTTC.

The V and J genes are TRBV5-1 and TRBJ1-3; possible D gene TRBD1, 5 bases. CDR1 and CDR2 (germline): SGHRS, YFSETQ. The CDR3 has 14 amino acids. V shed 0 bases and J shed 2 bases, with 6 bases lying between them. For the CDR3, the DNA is TGCGCCAGCAGCTTGGCAGGGACTGGAAACACCATATATTTT. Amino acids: CASSLAGTGNTIYF.

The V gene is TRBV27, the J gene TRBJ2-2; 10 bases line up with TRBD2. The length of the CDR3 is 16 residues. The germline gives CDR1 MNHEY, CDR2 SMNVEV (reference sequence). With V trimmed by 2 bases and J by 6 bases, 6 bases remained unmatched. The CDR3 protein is CASSLLAGDSAGELFF. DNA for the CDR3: TGTGCCAGCAGTTTACTAGCGGGGGATTCGGCCGGGGAGCTGTTTTTT.

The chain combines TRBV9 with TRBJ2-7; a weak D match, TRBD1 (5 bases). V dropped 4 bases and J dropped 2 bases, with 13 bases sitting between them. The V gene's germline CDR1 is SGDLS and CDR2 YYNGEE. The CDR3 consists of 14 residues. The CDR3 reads CASSKSTDTYEQYF. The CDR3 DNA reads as TGTGCCAGCAGCAAGTCCACGGACACCTACGAGCAGTACTTC. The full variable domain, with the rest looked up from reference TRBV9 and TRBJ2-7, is DSGVTQTPKHLITATGQRVTLRCSPRSGDLSVYWYQQSLDQGLQFLIQYYNGEERAKGNILERFSAQQFPDLHSELNLSSLELGDSALYFCASSKSTDTYEQYFGPGTRLTVT.

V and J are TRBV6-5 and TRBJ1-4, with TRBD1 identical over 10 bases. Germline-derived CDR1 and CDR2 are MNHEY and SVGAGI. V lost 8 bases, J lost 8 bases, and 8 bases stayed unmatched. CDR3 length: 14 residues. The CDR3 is CASSFRDRGEKLFF. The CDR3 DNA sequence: TGTGCCAGCTCCTTCCGGGACAGGGGCGAAAAACTGTTTTTT.

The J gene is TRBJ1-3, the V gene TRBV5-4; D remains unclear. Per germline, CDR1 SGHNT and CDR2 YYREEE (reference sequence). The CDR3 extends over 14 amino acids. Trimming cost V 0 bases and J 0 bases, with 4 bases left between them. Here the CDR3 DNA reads TGTGCCAGCAGCTTGGGACACTCTGGAAACACCATATATTTT. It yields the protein CASSLGHSGNTIYF.

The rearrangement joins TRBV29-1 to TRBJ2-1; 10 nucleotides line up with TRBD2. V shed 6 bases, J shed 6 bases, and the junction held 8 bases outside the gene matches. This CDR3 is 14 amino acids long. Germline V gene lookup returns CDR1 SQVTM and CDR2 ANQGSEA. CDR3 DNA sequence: TGCAGCGTGGGAGCGGGAGGGCCCTTCAATGAGCAGTTCTTC. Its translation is CSVGAGGPFNEQFF.

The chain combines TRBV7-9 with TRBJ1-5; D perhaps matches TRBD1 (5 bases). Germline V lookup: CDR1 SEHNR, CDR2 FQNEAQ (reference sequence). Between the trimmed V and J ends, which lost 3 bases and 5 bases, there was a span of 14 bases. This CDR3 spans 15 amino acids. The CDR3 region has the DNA TGTGCCAGCAGCTTTAGTTCTGGGGGGGATCAGCCCCAGCATTTT. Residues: CASSFSSGGDQPQHF.

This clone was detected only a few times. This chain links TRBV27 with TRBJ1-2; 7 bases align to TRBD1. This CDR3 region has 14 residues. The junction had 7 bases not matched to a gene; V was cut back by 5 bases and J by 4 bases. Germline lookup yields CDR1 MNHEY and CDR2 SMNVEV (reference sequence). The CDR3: CASSTGQSVYGYTF. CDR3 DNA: TGTGCCAGCAGTACGGGACAGAGCGTCTATGGCTACACCTTC.

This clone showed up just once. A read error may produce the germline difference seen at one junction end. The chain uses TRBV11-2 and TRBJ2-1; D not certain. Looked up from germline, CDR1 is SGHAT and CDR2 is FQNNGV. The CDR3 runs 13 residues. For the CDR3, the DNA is TGTGCCAGCAGGTTAGAGGCATACAATGAGCAGTTCTTC. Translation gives CASRLEAYNEQFF.

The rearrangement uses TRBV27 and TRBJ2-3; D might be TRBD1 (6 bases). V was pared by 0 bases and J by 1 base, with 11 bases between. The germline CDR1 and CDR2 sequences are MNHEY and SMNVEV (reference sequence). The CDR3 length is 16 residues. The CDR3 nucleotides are TGTGCCAGCAGTTTATCAGGGGACATACGCACAGATACGCAGTATTTT. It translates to CASSLSGDIRTDTQYF.

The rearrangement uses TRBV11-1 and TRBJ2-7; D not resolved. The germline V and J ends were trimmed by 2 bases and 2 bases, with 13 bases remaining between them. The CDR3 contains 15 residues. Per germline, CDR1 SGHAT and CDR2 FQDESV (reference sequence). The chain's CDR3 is CASSLISRGTYEQYF. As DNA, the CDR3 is TGTGCCAGCAGCTTAATTTCCCGCGGAACCTACGAGCAGTACTTC.